These T cell receptor beta chains were read from a single sample in a study of cytomegalovirus exposure and HLA in healthy donors. Measured with immunoSEQ multiplex PCR; TCRdb has only the in-frame clones, and not every one. Among about 180,000 clones, more than 65% were seen once, and the ten largest hold under 2.5%. Sequences were obtained from PBMCs. Receptors originate from a woman aged 25 to 39 in good health and CMV-seropositive. The CDR3 runs from the conserved cysteine through the conserved F or W. A D gene is named only where the DNA matches it firmly. Clone size is not always given. Where it is, it says once, few, many or a class for expanded clones.

clone size	V gene	J gene	D gene	CDR3 protein	CDR3 DNA
-	TRBV7-2	TRBJ1-6	-	CASTHTLSMNSPLHF	TGTGCCAGCACCCATACCTTGTCTATGAATTCACCCCTCCACTTT
-	TRBV11-2	TRBJ2-1	TRBD2	CASSLALAGGLNEQFF	TGTGCCAGCAGCTTAGCACTAGCGGGGGGGCTCAATGAGCAGTTCTTC
few	TRBV6-1	TRBJ2-3	-	CASSENLRFFSTDTQYF	TGTGCCAGCAGTGAAAACCTGCGATTCTTTAGCACAGATACGCAGTATTTT
-	TRBV28	TRBJ2-5	TRBD2	CASSRGLAGGLFPKKETQYF	TGTGCCAGCAGCCGGGGACTAGCGGGGGGGCTCTTCCCCAAAAAAGAGACCCAGTACTTC
-	TRBV7-9	TRBJ2-3	-	CASSPTRSPDTQYF	TGTGCCAGCAGCCCGACTAGGAGTCCAGATACGCAGTATTTT
few	TRBV7-8	TRBJ2-7	TRBD1	CASSLPGGDEQYF	TGTGCCAGCAGCTTGCCAGGGGGAGACGAGCAGTACTTC
-	TRBV28	TRBJ2-3	TRBD2	CASSFLAGGPTDTQYF	TGTGCCAGCAGTTTCCTAGCGGGGGGGCCTACAGATACGCAGTATTTT
-	TRBV6-5	TRBJ2-3	TRBD2	CATRGDGTDTQYF	TGTGCGACGCGGGGGGACGGCACAGATACGCAGTATTTT
few	TRBV4-3	TRBJ1-6	TRBD1	CASSLSGQGAGNSPLHF	TGCGCCAGCAGCCTATCCGGACAGGGGGCCGGCAATTCACCCCTCCACTTT
-	TRBV25-1	TRBJ2-5	-	CASVSVSQETQYF	TGTGCCAGCGTCTCGGTTTCGCAAGAGACCCAGTACTTC
-	TRBV6-6	TRBJ2-7	TRBD2	CASSYGTSGGYEQYF	TGTGCCAGCAGTTACGGGACTAGCGGGGGGTACGAGCAGTACTTC
-	TRBV10-3	TRBJ1-2	TRBD1	CAISEGGTVSDGYTF	TGTGCCATCAGTGAAGGGGGGACAGTAAGTGATGGCTACACCTTC
-	TRBV11-1	TRBJ2-3	-	CASSWRSDTQYF	TGTGCCAGCAGCTGGAGGTCAGATACGCAGTATTTT
once	TRBV5-1	TRBJ1-1	TRBD1	CASSSGTGDTEAFF	TGCGCCAGCAGCTCCGGGACAGGGGACACTGAAGCTTTCTTT
-	TRBV6-4	TRBJ2-7	TRBD2	CASRPLAGDTYEQYF	TGTGCCAGCAGACCCCTAGCGGGGGATACCTACGAGCAGTACTTC
-	TRBV10-2	TRBJ2-7	TRBD1	CASTPGQGGGEQYF	TGCGCCAGCACTCCGGGACAGGGGGGAGGCGAGCAGTACTTC
-	TRBV30	TRBJ2-3	-	CAWGAGGGTDTQYF	TGTGCCTGGGGTGCTGGCGGGGGCACGGATACGCAGTATTTT
-	TRBV20-1	TRBJ2-1	-	CSARISDEQFF	TGCAGTGCTAGAATATCAGATGAGCAGTTCTTC
-	TRBV5-1	TRBJ1-5	-	CASSPDSPGQPQHF	TGCGCCAGCAGCCCCGACTCCCCTGGTCAGCCCCAGCATTTT
few	TRBV15	TRBJ1-5	TRBD1	CATSRAPGQGRNQPQHF	TGTGCCACCAGCAGAGCTCCGGGACAGGGACGCAATCAGCCCCAGCATTTT
-	TRBV10-3	TRBJ2-2	-	CAISEREATGELFF	TGTGCCATCAGTGAGAGGGAGGCCACCGGGGAGCTGTTTTTT
-	TRBV27	TRBJ1-4	TRBD1	CASSFGDRPNEKLFF	TGTGCCAGCAGTTTCGGGGACAGACCTAATGAAAAACTGTTTTTT
-	TRBV6-5	TRBJ1-5	TRBD1	CASIDRVRNQPQHF	TGTGCCAGCATCGACAGGGTTCGGAATCAGCCCCAGCATTTT
-	TRBV25-1	TRBJ2-7	-	CASSDGVYEQYF	TGTGCCAGCAGTGACGGAGTCTACGAGCAGTACTTC
-	TRBV5-6	TRBJ2-5	TRBD1	CASSSGSGTGGPETQYF	TGTGCCAGCAGCTCCGGATCCGGGACAGGGGGCCCAGAGACCCAGTACTTC
-	TRBV28	TRBJ1-2	TRBD1	CASSFPGQGLGYTF	TGTGCCAGCAGTTTCCCGGGACAGGGGTTAGGCTACACCTTC
-	TRBV20-1	TRBJ2-5	-	CSARVGETQYF	TGCAGTGCTAGGGTGGGCGAGACCCAGTACTTC
-	TRBV12-5	TRBJ2-7	TRBD2	CASGLWGGGTYEQYF	TGTGCTAGTGGTTTGTGGGGGGGTGGGACCTACGAGCAGTACTTC